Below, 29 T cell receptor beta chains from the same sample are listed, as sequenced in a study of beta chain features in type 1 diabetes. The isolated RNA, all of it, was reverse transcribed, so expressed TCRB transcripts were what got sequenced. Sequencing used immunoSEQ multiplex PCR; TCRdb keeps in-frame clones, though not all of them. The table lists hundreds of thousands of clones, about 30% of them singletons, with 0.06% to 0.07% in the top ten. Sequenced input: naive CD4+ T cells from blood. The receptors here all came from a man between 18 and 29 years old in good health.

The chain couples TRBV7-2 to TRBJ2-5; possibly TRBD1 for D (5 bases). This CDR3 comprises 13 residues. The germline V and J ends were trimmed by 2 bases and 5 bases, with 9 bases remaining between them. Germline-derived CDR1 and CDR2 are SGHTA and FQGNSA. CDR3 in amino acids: CASSLRGAETQYF. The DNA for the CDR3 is TGTGCCAGCAGCTTAAGGGGCGCGGAGACCCAGTACTTC.

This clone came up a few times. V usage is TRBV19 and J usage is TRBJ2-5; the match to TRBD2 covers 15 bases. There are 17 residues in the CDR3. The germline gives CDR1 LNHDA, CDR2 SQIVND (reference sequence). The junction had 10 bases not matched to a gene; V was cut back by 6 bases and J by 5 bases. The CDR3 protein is CASSPRTSGRARETQYF. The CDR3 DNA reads TGTGCCAGTAGCCCCCGGACTAGCGGGAGGGCCCGGGAGACCCAGTACTTC.

The CDR3 nucleotides are TGCAGCGTTGAACGGCTAGCGGGAGGAAACAATGAGCAGTTCTTC. It codes for CSVERLAGGNNEQFF. The chain links TRBV29-1 to TRBJ2-1, with 11 bases fitting TRBD2. CDR1 and CDR2 from the germline V gene are SQVTM and ANQGSEA. The CDR3 spans 15 residues. V was clipped by 2 bases and J by 5 bases; unmatched bases: 5.

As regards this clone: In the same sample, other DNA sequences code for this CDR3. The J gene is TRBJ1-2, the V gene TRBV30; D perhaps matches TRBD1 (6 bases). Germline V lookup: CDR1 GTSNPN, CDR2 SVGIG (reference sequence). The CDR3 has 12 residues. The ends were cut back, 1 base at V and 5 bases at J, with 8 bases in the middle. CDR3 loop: CAWSEQGYGYTF. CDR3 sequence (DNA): TGTGCCTGGAGTGAGCAGGGGTATGGCTACACCTTC.

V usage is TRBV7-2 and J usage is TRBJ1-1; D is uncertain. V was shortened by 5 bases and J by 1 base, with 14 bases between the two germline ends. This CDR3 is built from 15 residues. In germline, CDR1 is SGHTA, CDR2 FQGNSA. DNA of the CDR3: TGTGCCAGCAGCCCGCACGGGCATTCGAACACTGAAGCTTTCTTT. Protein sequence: CASSPHGHSNTEAFF.

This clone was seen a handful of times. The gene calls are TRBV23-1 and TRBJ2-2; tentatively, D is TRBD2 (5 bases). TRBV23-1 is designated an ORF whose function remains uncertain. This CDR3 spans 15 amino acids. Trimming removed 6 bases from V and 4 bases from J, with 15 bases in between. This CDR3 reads CASSAVPRGTGELFF. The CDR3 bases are TGCGCCAGCAGCGCCGTACCTCGGGGCACCGGGGAGCTGTTTTTT.

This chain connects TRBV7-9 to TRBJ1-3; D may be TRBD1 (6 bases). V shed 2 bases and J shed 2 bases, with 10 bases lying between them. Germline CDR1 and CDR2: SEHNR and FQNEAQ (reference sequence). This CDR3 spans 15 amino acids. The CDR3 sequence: CASSLLGAAGNTIYF. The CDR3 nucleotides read TGTGCCAGCAGCTTATTGGGGGCGGCTGGAAACACCATATATTTT.

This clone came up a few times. DNA for the CDR3: TGTGCCTGGAGTTGGGGACCGACTAATGAAAAACTGTTTTTT. Translation: CAWSWGPTNEKLFF. The chain uses TRBV30 and TRBJ1-4; D may be TRBD1 (5 bases). Germline V gives CDR1 GTSNPN, CDR2 SVGIG (reference sequence). The CDR3 totals 14 residues. The V and J ends lost 2 bases and 2 bases respectively, with 9 bases between them.

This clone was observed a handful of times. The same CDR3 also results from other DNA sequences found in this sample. The CDR3 nucleotides are TGTGCCAGCAGCTCGGGACGTACCCAAGAGACCCAGTACTTC. Translating gives CASSSGRTQETQYF. The chain is built from TRBV7-9 and TRBJ2-5, with D perhaps TRBD1 or TRBD2 (5 bases each). Trimming took 4 bases from V and 1 from J, leaving 10 bases between them. There are 14 residues in the CDR3. Germline values: CDR1 SEHNR, CDR2 FQNEAQ (reference sequence).

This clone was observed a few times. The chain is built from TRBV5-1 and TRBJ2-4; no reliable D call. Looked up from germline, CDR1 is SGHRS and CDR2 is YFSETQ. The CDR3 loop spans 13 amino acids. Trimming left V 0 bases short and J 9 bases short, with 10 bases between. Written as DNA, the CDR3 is TGCGCCAGCAGCTTGGATGACGGGCGCATTCAGTACTTC. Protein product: CASSLDDGRIQYF.

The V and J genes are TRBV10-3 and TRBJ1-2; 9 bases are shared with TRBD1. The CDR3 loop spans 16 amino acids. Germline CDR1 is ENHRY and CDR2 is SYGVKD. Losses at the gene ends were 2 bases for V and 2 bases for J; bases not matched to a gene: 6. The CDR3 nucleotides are TGTGCCATCAGTGAGAGGACAGGGGCCTTGAACTATGGCTACACCTTC. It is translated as CAISERTGALNYGYTF.

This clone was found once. Here the CDR3 reads CASSFDRYTYEQYF. Here the CDR3 DNA reads TGTGCCAGCAGCTTTGACAGATATACCTACGAGCAGTACTTC. The chain is built from TRBV7-2 and TRBJ2-7, with D maybe TRBD1 (5 bases). Trimming stripped 3 bases from V and 2 bases from J, with 11 bases between. The germline gives CDR1 SGHTA, CDR2 FQGNSA. The CDR3 is 14 residues long.

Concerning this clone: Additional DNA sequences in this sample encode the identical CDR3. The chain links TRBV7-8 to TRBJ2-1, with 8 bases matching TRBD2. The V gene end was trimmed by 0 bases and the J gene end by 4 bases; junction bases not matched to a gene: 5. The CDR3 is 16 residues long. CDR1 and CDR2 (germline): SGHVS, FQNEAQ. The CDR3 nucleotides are TGTGCCAGCAGCTTAGCGCGGCTAGCGGGTTACAATGAGCAGTTCTTC. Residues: CASSLARLAGYNEQFF.

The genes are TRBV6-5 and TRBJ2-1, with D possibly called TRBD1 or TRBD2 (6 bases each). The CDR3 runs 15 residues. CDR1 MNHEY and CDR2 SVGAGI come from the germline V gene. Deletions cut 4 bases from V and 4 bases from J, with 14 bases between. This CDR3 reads CASSSLQGGYNEQFF. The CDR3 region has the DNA TGTGCCAGCAGTTCGCTACAGGGAGGTTACAATGAGCAGTTCTTC.

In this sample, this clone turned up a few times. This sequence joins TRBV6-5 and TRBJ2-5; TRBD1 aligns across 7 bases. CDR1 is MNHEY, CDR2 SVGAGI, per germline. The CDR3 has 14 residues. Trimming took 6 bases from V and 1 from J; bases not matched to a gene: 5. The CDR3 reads CASSRTGLQETQYF. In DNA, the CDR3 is TGTGCCAGCAGCAGGACAGGACTCCAAGAGACCCAGTACTTC.

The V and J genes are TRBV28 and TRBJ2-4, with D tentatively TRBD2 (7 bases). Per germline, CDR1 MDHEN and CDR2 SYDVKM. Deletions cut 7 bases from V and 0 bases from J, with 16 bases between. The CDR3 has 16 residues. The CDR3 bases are TGTGCCAGCACCGAGGGGGGGTTGTTAGCCAAAAACATTCAGTACTTC. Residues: CASTEGGLLAKNIQYF.

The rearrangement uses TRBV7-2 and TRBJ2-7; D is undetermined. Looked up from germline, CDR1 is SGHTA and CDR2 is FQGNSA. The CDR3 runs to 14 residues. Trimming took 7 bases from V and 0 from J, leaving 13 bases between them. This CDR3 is CASTYVGYSYEQYF. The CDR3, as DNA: TGTGCCAGCACCTACGTGGGCTACTCCTACGAGCAGTACTTC. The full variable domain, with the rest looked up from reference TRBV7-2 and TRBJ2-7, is GAGVSQSPSNKVTEKGKDVELRCDPISGHTALYWYRQSLGQGLEFLIYFQGNSAPDKSGLPSDRFSAERTGGSVSTLTIQRTQQEDSAVYLCASTYVGYSYEQYFGPGTRLTVT.

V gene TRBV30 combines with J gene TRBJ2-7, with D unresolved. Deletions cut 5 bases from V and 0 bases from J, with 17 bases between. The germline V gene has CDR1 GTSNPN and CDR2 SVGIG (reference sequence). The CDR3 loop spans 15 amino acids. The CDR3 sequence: CAWGPPRIFSYEQYF. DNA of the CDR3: TGTGCCTGGGGCCCCCCGCGGATTTTCTCCTACGAGCAGTACTTC. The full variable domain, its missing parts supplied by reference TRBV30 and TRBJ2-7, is SQTIHQWPATLVQPVGSPLSLECTVEGTSNPNLYWYRQAAGRGLQLLFYSVGIGQISSEVPQNLSASRPQDRQFILSSKKLLLSDSGFYLCAWGPPRIFSYEQYFGPGTRLTVT.

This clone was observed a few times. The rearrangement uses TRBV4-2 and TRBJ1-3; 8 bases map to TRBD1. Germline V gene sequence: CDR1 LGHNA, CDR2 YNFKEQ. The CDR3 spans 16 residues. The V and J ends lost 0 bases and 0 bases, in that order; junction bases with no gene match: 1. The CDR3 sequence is CASSQDTGGSGNTIYF. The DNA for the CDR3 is TGTGCCAGCAGCCAAGATACAGGGGGCTCTGGAAACACCATATATTTT.

Written as DNA, the CDR3 is TGTGCCAGCAGCCCCTGGGTGGGGAATACGCAGTATTTT. This gives the protein CASSPWVGNTQYF. V is TRBV9 and J is TRBJ2-3; D not resolved. CDR3 length: 13 amino acids. The ends were cut back, 4 bases at V and 7 bases at J, with 13 bases in the middle. Germline lookup yields CDR1 SGDLS and CDR2 YYNGEE.

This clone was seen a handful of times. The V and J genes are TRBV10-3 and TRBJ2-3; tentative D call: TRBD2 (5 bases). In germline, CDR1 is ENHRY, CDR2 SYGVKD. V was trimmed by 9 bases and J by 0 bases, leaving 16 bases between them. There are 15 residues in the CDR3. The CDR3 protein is CAIALSASSTDTQYF. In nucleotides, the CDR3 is TGTGCCATTGCCCTTAGCGCGTCTAGCACAGATACGCAGTATTTT.

The CDR3 region is CAWSGGLAGVNIQYF. DNA of the CDR3: TGTGCCTGGAGCGGGGGACTAGCGGGAGTAAACATTCAGTACTTC. This chain connects TRBV30 to TRBJ2-4; 14 bases agree with TRBD2. Germline trimming cut 3 bases from V and 6 bases from J; bases unmatched to any gene: 4. The CDR3 runs 15 residues. Germline CDR1 GTSNPN, CDR2 SVGIG (reference sequence).

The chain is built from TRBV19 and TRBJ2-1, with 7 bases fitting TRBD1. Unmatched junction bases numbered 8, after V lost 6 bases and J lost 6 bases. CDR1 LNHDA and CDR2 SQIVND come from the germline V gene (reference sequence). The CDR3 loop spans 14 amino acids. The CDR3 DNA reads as TGTGCCAGTAGCACGGGACAGAGCCCCAATGAGCAGTTCTTC. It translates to CASSTGQSPNEQFF.

CDR3 DNA sequence: TGTGCCAGCCACCGGGATACGCAGTATTTT. Translating it yields CASHRDTQYF. The rearrangement uses TRBV28 and TRBJ2-3, with D unresolved. The germline V gene encodes CDR1 MDHEN and CDR2 SYDVKM. V lost 8 bases, J lost 6 bases, and 6 bases lay in between. The CDR3 extends over 10 amino acids.

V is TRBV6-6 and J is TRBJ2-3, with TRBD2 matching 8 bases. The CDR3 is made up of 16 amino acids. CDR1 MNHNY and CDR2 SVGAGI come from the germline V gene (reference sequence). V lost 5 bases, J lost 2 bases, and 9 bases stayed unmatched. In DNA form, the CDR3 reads TGTGCCAGCAGTCCCGCGGTAGCGGGGTACACAGATACGCAGTATTTT. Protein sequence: CASSPAVAGYTDTQYF.

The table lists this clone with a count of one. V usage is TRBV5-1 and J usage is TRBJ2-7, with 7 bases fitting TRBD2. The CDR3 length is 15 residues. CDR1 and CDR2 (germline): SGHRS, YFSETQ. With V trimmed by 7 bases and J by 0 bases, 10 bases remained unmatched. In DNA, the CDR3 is TGCGCCAGCGCTAGGGAGGGCGGGCGCTCCTACGAGCAGTACTTC. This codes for CASAREGGRSYEQYF.

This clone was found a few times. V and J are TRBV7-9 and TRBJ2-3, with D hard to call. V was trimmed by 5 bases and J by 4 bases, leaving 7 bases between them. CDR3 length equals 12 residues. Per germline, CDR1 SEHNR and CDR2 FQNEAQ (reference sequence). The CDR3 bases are TGTGCCAGCAGCCCCCCCGCAGATACGCAGTATTTT. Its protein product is CASSPPADTQYF.

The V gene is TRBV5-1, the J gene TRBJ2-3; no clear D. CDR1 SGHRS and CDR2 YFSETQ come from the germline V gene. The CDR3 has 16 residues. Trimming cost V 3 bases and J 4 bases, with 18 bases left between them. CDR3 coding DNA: TGCGCCAGCAGCTCCTTGATGGGTGGAGAGGCAGATACGCAGTATTTT. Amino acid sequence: CASSSLMGGEADTQYF.

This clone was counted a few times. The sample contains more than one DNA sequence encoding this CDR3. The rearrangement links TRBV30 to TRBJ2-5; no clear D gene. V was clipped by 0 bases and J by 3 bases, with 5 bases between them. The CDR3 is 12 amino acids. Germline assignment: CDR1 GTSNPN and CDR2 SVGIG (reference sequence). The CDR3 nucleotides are TGTGCCTGGAGTGTACGGGAAGAGACCCAGTACTTC. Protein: CAWSVREETQYF.